The next 21 T cell receptor beta chains were all read from a single sample in a study of cytomegalovirus exposure and HLA in healthy donors. Primers included in the PCR were 60 Vbeta and 13 Jbeta primers. The method was immunoSEQ multiplex PCR; TCRdb's version includes in-frame clones alone and lacks a portion of them. The sample consists of approximately 140,000 clones, 79% of them appearing once. The source material was PBMCs. Receptors were obtained from a man aged 50 or older in good health and CMV-seropositive.

This clone was seen only a few times. V gene TRBV15 combines with J gene TRBJ1-6; 7 nucleotides match TRBD1. Unmatched junction bases numbered 6, after V lost 5 bases and J lost 5 bases. This CDR3 has 15 amino acids. CDR1 is LNHNV and CDR2 is YYDKDF in the germline V gene (reference sequence). DNA for the CDR3: TGTGCCACCAGCCGAGGGGGACAGAATAATTCACCCCTCCACTTT. This codes for CATSRGGQNNSPLHF. Based on the CDR3 plus reference TRBV15 and TRBJ1-6, the full variable domain is DAMVIQNPRYQVTQFGKPVTLSCSQTLNHNVMYWYQQKSSQAPKLLFHYYDKDFNNEADTPDNFQSRRPNTSFCFLDIRSPGLGDTAMYLCATSRGGQNNSPLHFGNGTRLTVT.

This chain uses TRBV6-1 with TRBJ2-1, with D tentatively TRBD2 (6 bases). This CDR3 has 18 amino acids. In germline, CDR1 is MNHNS, CDR2 SASEGT. Trimming stripped 2 bases from V and 8 bases from J, with 25 bases between. The CDR3 DNA follows: TGTGCCAGCAGTGAACGTCACGTCCCGGGGGTCCAAGTATATGAGCAGTTCTTC. This sequence encodes CASSERHVPGVQVYEQFF.

The rearrangement uses TRBV6-5 and TRBJ1-2; 7 nucleotides align to TRBD1. J was trimmed by 7 bases and V by 3 bases; bases with no gene match: 11. There are 15 residues in the CDR3. The germline V gene has CDR1 MNHEY and CDR2 SVGAGI. CDR3 protein: CASSYLEGAISGYTF. The CDR3 DNA sequence: TGTGCCAGCAGTTATCTGGAGGGGGCGATAAGTGGCTACACCTTC.

J is TRBJ2-3 and V is TRBV28; 11 bases align to TRBD2. The CDR3 totals 15 residues. V was pared by 5 bases and J by 6 bases, with 7 bases of the junction left unmatched. The V gene's germline CDR1 is MDHEN and CDR2 SYDVKM. CDR3 sequence (DNA): TGTGCCAGCAGTACCCTAGCGGGAGGATCGGATACGCAGTATTTT. This translates into CASSTLAGGSDTQYF.

This CDR3 is CASSLVGEELFF. The CDR3 DNA is TGCGCCAGCAGCTTGGTCGGGGAGGAGCTGTTTTTT. The J gene is TRBJ2-2, the V gene TRBV5-1; D perhaps matches TRBD2 (5 bases). V lost 0 bases to trimming and J lost 10 bases, with 7 bases between them. This CDR3 region has 12 residues. The germline V gene has CDR1 SGHRS and CDR2 YFSETQ. Looking up the rest from reference TRBV5-1 and TRBJ2-2 gives the full variable domain: KAGVTQTPRYLIKTRGQQVTLSCSPISGHRSVSWYQQTPGQGLQFLFEYFSETQRNKGNFPGRFSGRQFSNSRSEMNVSTLELGDSALYLCASSLVGEELFFGEGSRLTVL.

The chain carries TRBV20-1 and TRBJ2-5; weak D call: TRBD2 (5 bases). The CDR3 is made up of 11 amino acids. Germline lookup yields CDR1 DFQATT and CDR2 SNEGSKA (reference sequence). Between the trimmed V and J ends, which lost 8 bases and 4 bases, there was a span of 11 bases. CDR3 sequence (DNA): TGCAGTCCACTAGAGAGAGAGACCCAGTACTTC. It codes for CSPLERETQYF.

V and J are TRBV11-2 and TRBJ1-6, with D perhaps TRBD1 (6 bases). This CDR3 is built from 16 residues. V lost 5 bases and J lost 4, with 15 bases in between. CDR1 is SGHAT and CDR2 is FQNNGV in the germline V gene. CDR3 in amino acids: CASSPTRQDYNSPLHF. CDR3 in DNA: TGTGCCAGCAGCCCGACCCGACAGGATTATAATTCACCCCTCCACTTT.

The chain combines TRBV28 with TRBJ2-3; D perhaps matches TRBD1 (6 bases). CDR3 length: 15 residues. Germline CDR1 MDHEN, CDR2 SYDVKM. The V and J ends lost 6 bases and 0 bases respectively, with 13 bases between them. DNA of the CDR3: TGTGCCAGCAGCCAACGGACAGTTAGCACAGATACGCAGTATTTT. This gives the protein CASSQRTVSTDTQYF.

The rearrangement links TRBV19 to TRBJ1-2; 8 nucleotides align to TRBD1. Unmatched junction bases numbered 9, after V lost 2 bases and J lost 13 bases. Germline CDR1 is LNHDA and CDR2 is SQIVND (reference sequence). This CDR3 has 13 residues. CDR3 nucleotide sequence: TGTGCCAGTAGTATATCCCAGGACAGGGAAGCCACCTTC. This encodes CASSISQDREATF.

The chain has TRBV21-1 and TRBJ2-7; the DNA was not used to check the table's D call, TRBD1. TRBV21-1 is noted as a pseudogene. This CDR3 has 15 amino acids. CDR3 region: CASSKGAQGYHEQYF. The CDR3, as DNA: TGTGCCAGCAGCAAAGGGGCCCAGGGGTACCACGAGCAGTACTTC.

The gene calls are TRBV2 and TRBJ1-2; no definite D call. Germline V gives CDR1 SNHLY, CDR2 FYNNEI. The CDR3 totals 13 residues. The ends were cut back, 4 bases at V and 4 bases at J, with 10 bases in the middle. The CDR3 loop reads CASSAGRSYGYTF. The DNA for the CDR3 is TGTGCCAGCAGTGCCGGGAGGTCCTATGGCTACACCTTC.

V is TRBV28 and J is TRBJ2-1; TRBD2 matches at 8 bases. The CDR3 totals 16 residues. CDR1 and CDR2 (germline): MDHEN, SYDVKM. V dropped 7 bases and J dropped 1; count of bases not matched to a gene: 9. The CDR3 protein is CASTPLAGGSYNEQFF. The CDR3 DNA follows: TGTGCCAGCACCCCCCTTGCGGGAGGTTCCTACAATGAGCAGTTCTTC.

This clone was seen just once. The CDR3 is CSVGILRDEKLFF. The DNA of the CDR3 is TGCAGCGTTGGGATCCTCAGGGATGAAAAACTGTTTTTT. The chain has TRBV29-1 and TRBJ1-4; TRBD1 might be the D (5 bases). With 4 bases removed from V and 6 bases from J, the gap between germline ends came to 12 bases. Germline V gives CDR1 SQVTM, CDR2 ANQGSEA. The CDR3 is 13 residues long.

The V and J genes are TRBV6-1 and TRBJ2-1, with 12 bases lining up with TRBD2. The CDR3 runs to 15 residues. The germline V gene encodes CDR1 MNHNS and CDR2 SASEGT. The J segment lost 3 bases and the V segment lost 4 bases, leaving 1 base of the junction unmatched. CDR3 sequence (DNA): TGTGCCAGCAGTGTGACTAGCGGGAGCTACAATGAGCAGTTCTTC. Protein product: CASSVTSGSYNEQFF.

The V call is TRBV29-1, the J call TRBJ2-3, with 11 bases aligning to TRBD2. Trimming cost V 4 bases and J 2 bases; bases outside gene matches: 11. This CDR3 spans 17 amino acids. The V gene's germline CDR1 is SQVTM and CDR2 ANQGSEA. The CDR3 spells CSVVLAGGTKYTDTQYF. CDR3 DNA sequence: TGCAGCGTTGTTCTAGCGGGAGGCACAAAATACACAGATACGCAGTATTTT.

CDR3 DNA sequence: TGTGCCAGTAGTATAGCGGGAGTCTACAATGAGCAGTTCTTC. It codes for CASSIAGVYNEQFF. J is TRBJ2-1 and V is TRBV19, with TRBD2 as a possible D gene (6 bases). The CDR3 has 14 amino acids. Germline assignment: CDR1 LNHDA and CDR2 SQIVND (reference sequence). V was trimmed by 1 base and J by 3 bases, leaving 7 bases between them. The entire variable domain, with the rest obtained from reference TRBV19 and TRBJ2-1, is as follows: DGGITQSPKYLFRKEGQNVTLSCEQNLNHDAMYWYRQDPGQGLRLIYYSQIVNDFQKGDIAEGYSVSREKKESFPLTVTSAQKNPTAFYLCASSIAGVYNEQFFGPGTRLTVL.

In regard to this clone: The junction differs from germline at one of its ends, possibly a read error. V gene TRBV7-9 combines with J gene TRBJ2-5, with D hard to call. This CDR3 has 16 amino acids. In germline, CDR1 is SEHNR, CDR2 FQNEAQ (reference sequence). CDR3: CSSSPLVSAKAETQYF. CDR3 nucleotide sequence: TGTTCCAGCAGCCCCCTAGTGTCAGCGAAAGCGGAGACCCAGTACTTC.

The chain employs TRBV19 and TRBJ2-2; no clear D. Trimming removed 1 base at V and 3 bases at J, with 6 bases between. CDR1 and CDR2 from the germline V gene are LNHDA and SQIVND (reference sequence). The length of the CDR3 is 14 residues. In DNA form, the CDR3 reads TGTGCCAGTAGTATAGGTCGGGACACCGGGGAGCTGTTTTTT. Amino acids: CASSIGRDTGELFF.

This chain joins TRBV28 and TRBJ2-7, with D uncertain. CDR3 size: 12 residues. V lost 1 base and J lost 6, with 7 bases in between. The V gene's germline CDR1 is MDHEN and CDR2 SYDVKM. The CDR3 coding sequence is TGTGCCAGCAGTTTATTTCGAGCCGAGCAGTACTTC. This encodes CASSLFRAEQYF.

The rearrangement uses TRBV21-1 and TRBJ2-6; no DNA check was done on the table's D call, TRBD1. TRBV21-1 is classified as a pseudogene. CDR3 length equals 18 residues. DNA of the CDR3: TGTGCCAGCAGCATGCTACAGGGGGCGTGCTCTGGGGCCAACGTCCTGACTTTC. Translation: CASSMLQGACSGANVLTF.

This chain uses TRBV5-4 with TRBJ2-7; D gene uncertain. CDR3 size: 14 residues. CDR1 is SGHNT, CDR2 YYREEE, per germline (reference sequence). With 0 bases removed from V and 4 bases from J, the gap between germline ends came to 11 bases. CDR3 in amino acids: CASSLAAGPYEQYF. The CDR3 DNA is TGTGCCAGCAGCTTGGCGGCAGGTCCATACGAGCAGTACTTC.